The entry below gives a single T cell receptor beta chain sequence along with its context. V lost 5 bases and J lost 8, with 18 bases in between. Germline CDR1 MDHEN, CDR2 SYDVKM. This CDR3 spans 14 amino acids. The entry originates in a study of cytomegalovirus exposure and HLA in healthy donors. The PCR had 60 Vbeta and 13 Jbeta primers. Measured with immunoSEQ multiplex PCR; TCRdb has only the in-frame clones, and not every one. The sample shows under 200,000 clones, roughly four fifths of them seen only once. The rearrangement uses TRBV28 and TRBJ1-1, with no clear D. This TCR was sampled from a female donor in good health and CMV-seronegative. Sequencing used PBMCs. CDR3 in DNA: TGTGCCAGCAGTATTGCAGGATCCCGATCCGAAGCTTTCTTT. Its translation is CASSIAGSRSEAFF.